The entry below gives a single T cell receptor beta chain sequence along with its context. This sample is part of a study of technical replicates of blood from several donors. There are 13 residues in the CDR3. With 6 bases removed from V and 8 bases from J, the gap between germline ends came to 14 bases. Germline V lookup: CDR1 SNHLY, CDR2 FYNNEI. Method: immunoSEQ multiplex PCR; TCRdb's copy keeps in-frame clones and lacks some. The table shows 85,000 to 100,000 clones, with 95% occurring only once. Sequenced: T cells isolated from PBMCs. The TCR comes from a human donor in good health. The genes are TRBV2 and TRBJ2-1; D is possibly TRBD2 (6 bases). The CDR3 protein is CASRGTGVDEQFF. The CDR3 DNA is TGTGCCAGCAGGGGGACGGGAGTGGATGAGCAGTTCTTC.